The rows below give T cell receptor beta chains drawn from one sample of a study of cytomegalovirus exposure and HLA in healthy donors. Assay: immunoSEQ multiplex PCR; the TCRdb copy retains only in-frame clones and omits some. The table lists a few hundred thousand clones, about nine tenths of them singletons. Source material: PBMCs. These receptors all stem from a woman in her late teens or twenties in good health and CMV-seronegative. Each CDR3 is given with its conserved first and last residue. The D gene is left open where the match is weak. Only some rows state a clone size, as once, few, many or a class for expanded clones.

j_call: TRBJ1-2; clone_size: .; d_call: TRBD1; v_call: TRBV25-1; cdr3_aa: CASSITGEVRYGYTF; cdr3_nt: TGTGCCAGCAGTATCACAGGGGAGGTCCGCTATGGCTACACCTTC
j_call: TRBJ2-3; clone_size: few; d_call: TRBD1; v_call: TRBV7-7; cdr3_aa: CASSLGTGTDTQYF; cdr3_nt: TGTGCTAGCAGCTTAGGGACAGGCACAGATACGCAGTATTTT
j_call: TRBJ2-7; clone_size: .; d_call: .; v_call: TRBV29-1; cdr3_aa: CSVEDEAANSYEQYF; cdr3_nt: TGCAGCGTTGAAGATGAGGCAGCCAACTCCTACGAGCAGTACTTC
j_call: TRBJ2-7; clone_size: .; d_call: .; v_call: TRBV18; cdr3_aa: CASSPLQASSYEQYF; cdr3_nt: TGTGCCAGCTCACCACTTCAGGCGAGCTCCTACGAGCAGTACTTC
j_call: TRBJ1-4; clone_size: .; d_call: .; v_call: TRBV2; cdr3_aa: CASTLALNEKLFF; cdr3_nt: TGTGCCAGCACCCTGGCCCTTAATGAAAAACTGTTTTTT
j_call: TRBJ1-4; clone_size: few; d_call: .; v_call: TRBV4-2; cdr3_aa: CASSQEGSGGVEKLFF; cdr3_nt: TGTGCCAGCAGCCAAGAGGGGAGCGGGGGAGTAGAAAAACTGTTTTTT
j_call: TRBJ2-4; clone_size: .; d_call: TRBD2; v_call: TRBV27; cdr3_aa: CASSFLGRANIQYF; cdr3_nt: TGTGCCAGCAGTTTTTTGGGGAGGGCCAACATTCAGTACTTC
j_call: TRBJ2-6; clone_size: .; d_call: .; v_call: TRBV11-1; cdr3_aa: CASSLSPGTGANVLTF; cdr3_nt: TGTGCCAGCAGCTTATCTCCCGGGACAGGGGCCAACGTCCTGACTTTC
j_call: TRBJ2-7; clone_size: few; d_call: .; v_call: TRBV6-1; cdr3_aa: CASSELSRSGEQYF; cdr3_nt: TGTGCCAGCAGTGAACTCTCTAGGTCTGGCGAGCAGTACTTC
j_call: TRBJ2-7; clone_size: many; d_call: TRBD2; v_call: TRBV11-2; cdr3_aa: CASSQLAGVTYEQYF; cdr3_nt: TGTGCCAGCAGCCAACTAGCGGGAGTCACCTACGAGCAGTACTTC
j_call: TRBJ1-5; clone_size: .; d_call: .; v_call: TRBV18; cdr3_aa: CASSPPGHTSNQPQHF; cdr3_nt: TGTGCCAGCTCACCGCCAGGACATACTAGCAATCAGCCCCAGCATTTT
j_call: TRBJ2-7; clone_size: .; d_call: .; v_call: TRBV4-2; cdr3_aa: CASSQALRGYEQYF; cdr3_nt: TGTGCCAGCAGCCAAGCCCTAAGAGGCTACGAGCAGTACTTC
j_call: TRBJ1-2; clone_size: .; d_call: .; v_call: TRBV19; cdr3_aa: CASSIQTGTEYGYTF; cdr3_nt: TGTGCCAGTAGTATCCAGACAGGAACTGAATATGGCTACACCTTC
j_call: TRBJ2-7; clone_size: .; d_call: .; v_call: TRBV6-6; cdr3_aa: CASSYSTGLSYEQYF; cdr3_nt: TGTGCCAGCAGTTACTCGACAGGTTTATCCTACGAGCAGTACTTC
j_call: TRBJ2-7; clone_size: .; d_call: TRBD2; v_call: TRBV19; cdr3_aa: CASSQGLASYEQYF; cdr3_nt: TGTGCCAGTAGTCAAGGACTAGCTTCCTACGAGCAGTACTTC
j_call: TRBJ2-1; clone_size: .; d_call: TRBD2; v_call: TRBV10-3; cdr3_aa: CAINREGNEQFF; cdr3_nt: TGTGCCATCAACCGGGAGGGCAATGAGCAGTTCTTC
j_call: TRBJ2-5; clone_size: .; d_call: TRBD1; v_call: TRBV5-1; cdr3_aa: CASSLGTGAQETQYF; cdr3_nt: TGCGCCAGCAGTCTGGGGACAGGGGCACAAGAGACCCAGTACTTC
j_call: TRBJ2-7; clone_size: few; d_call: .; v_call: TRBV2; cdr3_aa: CASSATGMGQYF; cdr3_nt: TGTGCCAGCAGTGCAACAGGGATGGGGCAGTACTTC
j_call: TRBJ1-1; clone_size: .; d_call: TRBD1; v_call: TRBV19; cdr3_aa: CASSRGQVANGNTEAFF; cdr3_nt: TGTGCCAGTAGTAGAGGACAGGTTGCCAATGGGAACACTGAAGCTTTCTTT
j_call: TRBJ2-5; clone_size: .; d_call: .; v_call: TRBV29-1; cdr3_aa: CSVELSSQGETQYF; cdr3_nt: TGCAGCGTTGAGTTGTCCAGCCAGGGCGAGACCCAGTACTTC
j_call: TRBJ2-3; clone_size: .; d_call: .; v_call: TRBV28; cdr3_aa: CASSTRQFSTDTQYF; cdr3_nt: TGTGCCAGCAGTACCAGACAGTTTTCGACAGATACGCAGTATTTT
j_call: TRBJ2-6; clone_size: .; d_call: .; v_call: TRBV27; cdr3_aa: CASSLAVSGANVLTF; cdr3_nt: TGTGCCAGCAGTTTAGCGGTCTCTGGGGCCAACGTCCTGACTTTC
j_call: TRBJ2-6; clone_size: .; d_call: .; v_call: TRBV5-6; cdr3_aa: CASSLQLSGANVLTF; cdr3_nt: TGTGCCAGCAGCTTACAGCTCTCTGGGGCCAACGTCCTGACTTTC
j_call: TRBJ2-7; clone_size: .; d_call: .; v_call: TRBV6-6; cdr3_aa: CASSSLFPGGYEQYF; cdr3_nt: TGTGCCAGCAGTTCCTTATTCCCAGGGGGGTACGAGCAGTACTTC
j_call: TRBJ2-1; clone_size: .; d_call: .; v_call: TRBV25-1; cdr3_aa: CASSESGSSYNEQFF; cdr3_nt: TGTGCCAGCAGTGAATCCGGGAGCTCCTACAATGAGCAGTTCTTC
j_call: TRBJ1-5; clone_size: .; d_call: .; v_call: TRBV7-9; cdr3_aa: CASSPDNSNQPQHF; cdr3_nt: TGTGCCAGCAGCCCAGACAATAGCAATCAGCCCCAGCATTTT
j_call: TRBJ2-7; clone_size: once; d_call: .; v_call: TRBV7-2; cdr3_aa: CASSPGASASYEQYF; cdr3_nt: TGTGCCAGCAGCCCCGGGGCTAGCGCGTCCTACGAGCAGTACTTC
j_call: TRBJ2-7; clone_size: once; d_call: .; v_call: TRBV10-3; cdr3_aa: CAISESTATDYEQYF; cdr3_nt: TGTGCCATCAGTGAGTCGACAGCCACCGACTACGAGCAGTACTTC
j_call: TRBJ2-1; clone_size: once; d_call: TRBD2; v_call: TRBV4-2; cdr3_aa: CASSQAAGGGNEQFF; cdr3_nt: TGTGCCAGCAGCCAAGCGGCGGGAGGGGGCAATGAGCAGTTCTTC
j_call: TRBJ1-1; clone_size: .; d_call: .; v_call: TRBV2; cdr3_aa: CASSDGNQAEAFF; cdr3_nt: TGTGCCAGCAGTGATGGCAATCAGGCCGAAGCTTTCTTT
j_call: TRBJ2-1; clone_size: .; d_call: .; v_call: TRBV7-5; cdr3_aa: CVRSFTFPGTKGLDEQFF; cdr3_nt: TGTGTCAGAAGCTTTACTTTCCCCGGGACTAAGGGGCTCGATGAGCAGTTCTTC
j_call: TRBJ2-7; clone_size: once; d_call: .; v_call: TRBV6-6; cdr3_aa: CASSYSNQGHEQYF; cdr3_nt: TGTGCCAGCAGTTACTCGAATCAGGGGCACGAGCAGTACTTC
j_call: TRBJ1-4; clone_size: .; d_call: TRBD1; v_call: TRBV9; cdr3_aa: CASSVTGVEEKLFF; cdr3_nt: TGTGCCAGCAGCGTTACAGGGGTGGAAGAAAAACTGTTTTTT
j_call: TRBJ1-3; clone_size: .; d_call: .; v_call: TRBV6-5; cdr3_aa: CASSYLPGTGNTIYF; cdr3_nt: TGTGCCAGCAGTTACCTGCCGGGGACTGGAAACACCATATATTTT
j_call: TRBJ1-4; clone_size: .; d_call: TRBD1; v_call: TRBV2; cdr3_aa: CASRTRQGLWEKLFF; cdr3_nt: TGTGCCAGCAGGACCCGACAGGGTCTATGGGAAAAACTGTTTTTT
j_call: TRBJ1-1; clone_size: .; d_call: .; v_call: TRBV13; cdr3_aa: CASSLRERAFF; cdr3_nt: TGTGCCAGCAGCTTAAGAGAGCGAGCTTTCTTT
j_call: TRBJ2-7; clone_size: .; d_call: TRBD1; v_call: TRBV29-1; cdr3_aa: CSVVGQASSYEQYF; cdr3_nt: TGCAGCGTTGTAGGACAGGCGAGCTCCTACGAGCAGTACTTC
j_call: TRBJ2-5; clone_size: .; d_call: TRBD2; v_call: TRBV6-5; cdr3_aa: CASSYNGLAGVETQYF; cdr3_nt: TGTGCCAGCAGTTATAATGGACTAGCGGGAGTAGAGACCCAGTACTTC
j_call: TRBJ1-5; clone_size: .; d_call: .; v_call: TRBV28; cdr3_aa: CASSSSSGEGNQPQHF; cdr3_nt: TGTGCCAGCAGTTCCAGTTCAGGGGAAGGCAATCAGCCCCAGCATTTT
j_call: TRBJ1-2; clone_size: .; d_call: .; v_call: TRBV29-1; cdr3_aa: CSVEWQGNYGYTF; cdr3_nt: TGCAGCGTTGAATGGCAGGGTAACTATGGCTACACCTTC
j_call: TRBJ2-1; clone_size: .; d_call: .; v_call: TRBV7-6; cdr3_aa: CASSLQQTRNEQFF; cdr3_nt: TGTGCCAGCAGCTTACAACAAACTAGGAATGAGCAGTTCTTC
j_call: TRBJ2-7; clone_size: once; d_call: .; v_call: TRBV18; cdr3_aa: CASSNGVYEQYF; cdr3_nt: TGTGCCAGCTCGAACGGGGTCTACGAGCAGTACTTC
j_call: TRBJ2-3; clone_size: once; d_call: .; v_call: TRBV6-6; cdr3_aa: CASSFFQGTSTDTQYF; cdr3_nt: TGTGCCAGCAGTTTTTTCCAGGGAACTAGCACAGATACGCAGTATTTT
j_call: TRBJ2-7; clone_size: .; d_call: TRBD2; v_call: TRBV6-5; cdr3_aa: CASTTGGDPGEQYF; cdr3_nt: TGTGCCAGCACCACGGGGGGGGACCCGGGGGAGCAGTACTTC
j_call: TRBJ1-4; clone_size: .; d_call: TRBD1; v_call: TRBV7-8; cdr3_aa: CASSPDRERTNEKLFF; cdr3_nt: TGTGCCAGCAGCCCGGACAGGGAAAGAACTAATGAAAAACTGTTTTTT